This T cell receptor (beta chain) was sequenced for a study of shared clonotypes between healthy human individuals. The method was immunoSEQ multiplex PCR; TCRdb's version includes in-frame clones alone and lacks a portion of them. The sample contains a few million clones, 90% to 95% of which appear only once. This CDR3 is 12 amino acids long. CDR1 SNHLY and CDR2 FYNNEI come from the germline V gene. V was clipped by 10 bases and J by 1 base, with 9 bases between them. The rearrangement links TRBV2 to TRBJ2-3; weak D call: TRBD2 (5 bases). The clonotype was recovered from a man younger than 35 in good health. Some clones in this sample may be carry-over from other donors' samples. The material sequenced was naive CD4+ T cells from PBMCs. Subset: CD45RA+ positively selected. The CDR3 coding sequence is TGTGCCACCAGCGGCGGCACAGATACGCAGTATTTT. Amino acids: CATSGGTDTQYF.